This T cell receptor (beta chain) was observed in a study of OX40 agonist ivuxolimab in advanced cancers. Study information: People in dose escalation had one of these cancers: hepatocellular carcinoma, melanoma, renal cell or head and neck cancer.

The CDR3 length is 14 residues. Clones were read by immunoSEQ multiplex PCR, and TCRdb kept only the in-frame ones, dropping some. This sample has 70,000 to 95,000 clones, with around 80% found just once. The TCR comes from an adult with an advanced solid tumor such as melanoma, head and neck, liver or kidney cancer. The chain links TRBV21-1 to TRBJ2-7. TRBV21-1 is termed a pseudogene. The source material was CD4+ or CD8+ T cells sorted from blood, sampled in a trial of the OX40 agonist ivuxolimab. The CDR3 region is CASSKEASPYEQYF. The CDR3, as DNA: TGTGCCAGCAGCAAAGAGGCCAGCCCCTACGAGCAGTACTTC.